Here is one TCR beta chain with its context. Its target is not known. The source of the sample is a study of beta chain features in type 1 diabetes. Study observations and caveats: TCRB CDR3s from Type 1 diabetes patients were moderately but significantly shorter in all four CD4+ subsets. Reduced insertions and increased deletions marked VDJ junctions in type 1 diabetes patients.

V lost 4 bases and J lost 5, with 5 bases in between. This CDR3 contains 10 residues. Germline V gene data show CDR1 as SQVTM and CDR2 as ANQGSEA. Isolated RNA was reverse transcribed in full, so expressed TCRB transcripts were sequenced. Generated by immunoSEQ multiplex PCR, the TCRdb table keeps only in-frame clones and is missing some. The sample shows a few hundred thousand clones, approximately 10% of them seen only once. The sample taken for sequencing was naive CD4+ T cells from blood. The receptor was isolated from a man aged 25-40 years with type 1 diabetes. This chain connects TRBV29-1 to TRBJ1-2, with D maybe TRBD1 (5 bases). The CDR3 is CSVGQYGYTF. CDR3 nucleotide sequence: TGCAGCGTTGGACAGTATGGCTACACCTTC.